The T cell receptor beta chain under discussion was sequenced for a study of T cell clonality in common variable immunodeficiency. The study, taken as a whole, reports: Shared TCRbeta clones were fewer between CVID subjects than controls. Patient heterogeneity in the CVID cohort limited correlations between repertoire features and clinical complications.

CVID and control samples used equivalent genomic DNA input. Method: immunoSEQ multiplex PCR; TCRdb's copy keeps in-frame clones and lacks some. The specimen gives 40,000 to 65,000 clones without singletons; the ten biggest hold approximately 3%. The CDR3 has 15 amino acids. J gave up 2 bases and V 4 bases, and 5 bases lay outside the gene matches. Germline V gives CDR1 SGHNT, CDR2 YYREEE (reference sequence). Blood samples were heparinized, about 5 to 9 ml per donor. This clone was seen at least ten times. Its antigen is not identified. The read gets to within 3 residues of the CDR3 end, and the germline J gene fills in the rest.

Sequencing was carried out using peripheral blood mononuclear cells. The chain couples TRBV5-4 to TRBJ2-3; 9 nucleotides match TRBD2. This TCR derives from a person aged 18 to 75 in good health. CDR3 region: CASSLTSGYTDTQYF. The sequenced CDR3 bases are TGTGCCAGCAGCCTGACTAGCGGATACACAGATACG.